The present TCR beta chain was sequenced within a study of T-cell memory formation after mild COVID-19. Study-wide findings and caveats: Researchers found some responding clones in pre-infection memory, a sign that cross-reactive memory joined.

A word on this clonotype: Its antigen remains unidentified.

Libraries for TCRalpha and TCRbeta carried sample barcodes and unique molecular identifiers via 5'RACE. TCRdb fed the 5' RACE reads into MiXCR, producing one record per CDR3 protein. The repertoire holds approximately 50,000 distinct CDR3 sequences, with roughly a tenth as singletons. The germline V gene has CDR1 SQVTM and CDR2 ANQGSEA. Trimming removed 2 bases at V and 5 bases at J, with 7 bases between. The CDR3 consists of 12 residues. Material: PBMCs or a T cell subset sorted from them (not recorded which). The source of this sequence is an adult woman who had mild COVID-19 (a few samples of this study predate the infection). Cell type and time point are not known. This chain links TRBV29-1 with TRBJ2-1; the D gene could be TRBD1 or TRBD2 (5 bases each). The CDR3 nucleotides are TGCAGCGTTGAATGGGGGAACAATGAGCAGTTCTTC. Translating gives CSVEWGNNEQFF.